Reported below is one TCR beta chain. Antigen specificity is unknown. This sample was taken from a study of T cell clones after liver transplantation. Study as a whole: Pre-transplant mixed lymphocyte reactions yielded third-party-reactive TCRbeta sequences as comparators for graft-donor-reactive sequences. Standard immunosuppression, with no induction, continued until 12-24 months after transplant. Draws occurred before transplant, before withdrawal, and after complete or failed withdrawal.

The CDR3 runs 16 residues. Per germline, CDR1 MNHEY and CDR2 SMNVEV (reference sequence). V dropped 5 bases and J dropped 1 base, with 17 bases sitting between them. The repertoire was sequenced with immunoSEQ multiplex PCR; TCRdb's copy has only in-frame clones and lacks some. This sample has around 76,000 clones, with under 90% found just once. Notes on the study in general: Small, mixed patient groups and varying post-transplant times limit these conclusions.

The chain employs TRBV27 and TRBJ1-2, with no clear D. The sequenced sample was CD4+ T cells from blood, obtained 12 months after liver transplant. This receptor was identified in a human patient who received a liver transplant. The graft donor may be the source of some T cells. The CDR3 nucleotides are TGTGCCAGCAGTCCATACTGGCGGGTCATTAACTATGGCTACACCTTC. The encoded protein is CASSPYWRVINYGYTF.